This TCR beta chain was profiled in a study of T cells in Graves' hyperthyroidism and ophthalmopathy. Points from the study as a whole: By a 13 V-J model, ophthalmopathy was set apart from stable hyperthyroidism.

V lost 6 bases and J 2 bases, leaving 10 bases between the germline ends. The CDR3 is 13 residues long. From germline, CDR1 is MNHNS and CDR2 SASEGT. Each person with ophthalmopathy scored at least 3 on the Clinical Activity Score, reached NOSPECS grade 4 or higher, and had been ill under 3 months. It was uncontrolled infection, other autoimmune disease, pregnancy or lactation that excluded patients. The authors obtained PBMCs from around 10 ml of fresh peripheral blood. As regards this clonotype: Its target is not known.

The TCR beta CDR3 regions underwent amplification using RNA transcripts as the source. In the first-round RT-PCR of the TCR CDR3, the HTBI primer set was used. One entry per CDR3 protein, called by TCRdb with MiXCR from the multiplex PCR reads. Among about 380,000 distinct CDR3 sequences listed, approximately 17% were seen once. The genes are TRBV6-1 and TRBJ2-5; D ambiguous. Sequenced material: blood. The receptor comes from a man between 18 and 35 years old with Graves' ophthalmopathy. For the CDR3, the DNA is TGTGCCAGCAGCAGAAGTTGGCAAGAGACCCAGTACTTC. Its protein is CASSRSWQETQYF.